A selection of T cell receptor beta chains follows, all from one sample in a study of T cells in Graves' hyperthyroidism and ophthalmopathy. TCRdb called the multiplex PCR reads again in MiXCR, with one record for every CDR3 protein. The sample has 350,000 to 400,000 distinct CDR3 sequences, approximately 19% seen once. The material sequenced was blood. Receptors were obtained from a woman aged 18-29 years with Graves' hyperthyroidism. The conserved cysteine and the conserved F or W are not part of the CDR3 here.

v_call	j_call	cdr3_aa
TRBV12-3/TRBV12-4	TRBJ1-2	ASSFTANYGYT
TRBV15	TRBJ2-7	ATGTSLYEQY
TRBV12-3/TRBV12-4	TRBJ2-7	ASSLGSKSYEQY
TRBV2	TRBJ2-7	ASRGLGQGSYEQY
TRBV6-1	TRBJ1-2	ASSEETGPYGYT
TRBV27	TRBJ2-5	ASSSGWGETQY
TRBV6-5	TRBJ1-5	ASSYGPMGQPQH
TRBV9	TRBJ1-2	ASSRSPWDSNYGYT
TRBV12-3/TRBV12-4	TRBJ1-2	ASRTSWNGYT
TRBV12-3/TRBV12-4	TRBJ1-1	ASTGAAEAF
TRBV7-6	TRBJ2-7	ASSGTGTGGYEQY
TRBV28	TRBJ1-3	ASSFWGNAGNTIY
TRBV5-6	TRBJ1-1	ASSLHPGRTLGSEAF
TRBV3-1	TRBJ1-2	ASSPETRYDGYT
TRBV12-3/TRBV12-4	TRBJ2-2	ASSSPLGPPGELF
TRBV20-1	TRBJ1-5	SARPGGSNQPQH
TRBV5-6	TRBJ2-7	ASSLSGDRAQ
TRBV5-1	TRBJ2-7	ASSSRTSGGYSYEQY
TRBV20-1	TRBJ2-3	SARDMELGDTQY
TRBV30	TRBJ1-6	AWSEQGGSSYNSPLH
TRBV7-6	TRBJ2-7	ASSLTDLVDEQY
TRBV2	TRBJ1-1	ASSNTGGRTEAF
TRBV6-5	TRBJ1-1	ASSYRRNMNTEAF
TRBV19	TRBJ1-1	ASSSHFAAF
TRBV5-1	TRBJ2-7	ASSFALTYEQY
TRBV5-1	TRBJ1-2	ASSLGQLIYGYT
TRBV29-1	TRBJ2-5	SVVGQGQETQY
TRBV29-1	TRBJ1-5	SVGGYSNQPQH
TRBV2	TRBJ1-5	ASSLDRPDSNQPQH
TRBV27	TRBJ1-2	AVRQGSNYGYT
TRBV2	TRBJ2-5	ASSDVRKETQY
TRBV11-1	TRBJ2-7	ASSLEPGQGLYEQY
TRBV28	TRBJ1-2	ASSLEGGRGYT
TRBV6-1	TRBJ2-2	ASRPAISTGELF
TRBV28	TRBJ2-7	ASSLGGVRYEQY
TRBV6-5	TRBJ1-1	ASTNGEVTEAF
TRBV20-1	TRBJ1-1	SALRPGGTEAF
TRBV5-5	TRBJ1-1	ASSLRVANTEAF
TRBV12-3/TRBV12-4	TRBJ1-2	ASNPSGGEDGYT
TRBV12-3/TRBV12-4	TRBJ1-1	ASSGGPRAF
TRBV10-3	TRBJ1-1	AISDPGTLAELNTEAF
TRBV12-3/TRBV12-4	TRBJ1-1	ASSHGSGWGWTEAF
TRBV12-3/TRBV12-4	TRBJ1-2	ASSLGTGYGYT
TRBV27	TRBJ1-1	ASSARGKENTEAF